These 16 T cell receptor beta chains originate from one sample sequenced in a study of blood T cell repertoires in COVID-19 (dated by TCRdb to 2020 to 2021). Receptor libraries were prepared by the immunoSEQ multiplex PCR assay. The clones in this table, taken by TCRdb from immuneACCESS, are in-frame only. Not every clone is retained; where verified, under half of the shortfall comes from an unresolved V gene, and the cause of the rest is unknown. Across this sample there are 150,000 to 180,000 clones, with around 83% seen only once. The ten largest clones represent less than 30% of the sample. The sequenced sample was peripheral blood. The receptors were sampled from an older woman with acute or convalescent COVID-19.

In this sample, this clone turned up once. This chain links TRBV3-1 (or the pseudogene TRBV3-2) with TRBJ2-7; no clear D gene. V was clipped by 1 base and J by 2 bases, with 12 bases between them. The CDR3 spans 15 residues. Germline V lookup: CDR1 LGHDT, CDR2 YNNKEL (reference sequence). Here the CDR3 reads CASSQGQLPTYEQYF. CDR3 nucleotides: TGTGCCAGCAGCCAAGGTCAGTTACCGACCTACGAGCAGTACTTC.

The chain employs TRBV5-1 and TRBJ1-2; 9 bases are a match to TRBD1. Germline loops: CDR1 SGHRS, CDR2 YFSETQ. The CDR3 totals 15 residues. V lost 3 bases and J lost 4; bases outside the gene matches: 7. The CDR3 region is CASSSGQGTVYGYTF. In nucleotides, the CDR3 is TGCGCCAGCAGCTCTGGACAGGGGACGGTCTATGGCTACACCTTC.

V and J are TRBV15 and TRBJ1-3, with 9 bases identical to TRBD1. The V and J ends lost 3 bases and 3 bases, in that order; junction bases with no gene match: 3. The germline V gene encodes CDR1 LNHNV and CDR2 YYDKDF (reference sequence). The CDR3 is 15 amino acids. The DNA for the CDR3 is TGTGCCACCAGCAGGGGACAGGGACTTGGAAACACCATATATTTT. It is translated as CATSRGQGLGNTIYF.

V and J are TRBV21-1 and TRBJ1-1; the table's D call of TRBD1 was not tested on the DNA. TRBV21-1 is reported as a pseudogene. This CDR3 has 19 residues. In DNA form, the CDR3 reads TGTGCCAGCATCTTAAAAGGGGTTGCCTCAGGGGGCGAGAACACTGAAGCTTTCTTT. Translated: CASILKGVASGGENTEAFF.

The CDR3 sequence is CASSQGELAGGETQYF. In DNA, the CDR3 is TGTGCCAGCAGCCAAGGAGAACTAGCGGGGGGAGAGACCCAGTACTTC. The rearrangement uses TRBV3-1 (or the pseudogene TRBV3-2) and TRBJ2-5, with TRBD2 matching 12 bases. CDR3 length: 16 residues. Germline-derived CDR1 and CDR2 are LGHDT and YNNKEL (reference sequence). Trimming removed 1 base from V and 4 bases from J; junction bases left unmatched: 4.

This CDR3 reads CASSEYSGRSYGYTF. CDR3 nucleotides: TGTGCCAGCAGTGAATATTCCGGGAGGAGCTATGGCTACACCTTC. This chain connects TRBV25-1 to TRBJ1-2; D not resolved. The CDR3 has 15 residues. V lost 0 bases to trimming and J lost 4 bases, with 12 bases between them. Germline CDR1 MGHDK, CDR2 SYGVNS.

In nucleotides, the CDR3 is TGTGCCACCCCAACCCAACCGGGACTATTAAATTCACCCCTCCACTTT. Translation gives CATPTQPGLLNSPLHF. This chain links TRBV7-2 with TRBJ1-6; the D gene is possibly TRBD1 (5 bases). Deletions cut 10 bases from V and 7 bases from J, with 23 bases between. The CDR3 sequence is 16 residues long. CDR1 and CDR2 from the germline V gene are SGHTA and FQGNSA.

V usage is TRBV5-6 and J usage is TRBJ2-7, with D tentatively TRBD1 (6 bases). The germline V gene encodes CDR1 SGHDT and CDR2 YYEEEE. Trimming removed 6 bases at V and 3 bases at J, with 25 bases between. CDR3 size: 17 residues. CDR3 sequence: CASTRTPTGTQLYEQYV. The CDR3 region has the DNA TGTGCCAGCACCCGGACCCCTACCGGGACACAGCTCTACGAGCAGTACGTC.

The gene calls are TRBV18 and TRBJ1-5; D ambiguous. V lost 5 bases and J lost 0, with 11 bases in between. CDR3 length: 15 amino acids. Germline CDR1 is KGHSH and CDR2 is LQKENI. The chain's CDR3 is CASSASGSSNQPQHF. CDR3 nucleotides: TGTGCCAGCTCAGCCTCAGGTTCTAGCAATCAGCCCCAGCATTTT.

The rearrangement joins TRBV3-1 (or the pseudogene TRBV3-2) to TRBJ1-3, with D possibly being TRBD1 (6 bases). CDR3 length equals 15 residues. V gave up 4 bases and J gave up 0 bases, with 10 bases separating them. Per the germline V gene, CDR1 is LGHDT and CDR2 is YNNKEL (reference sequence). CDR3 region: CASSLDRFSGNTIYF. Here the CDR3 DNA reads TGTGCCAGCAGCCTTGACAGGTTCTCTGGAAACACCATATATTTT.

This clone appeared a single time. The CDR3 DNA reads TGTGCCAGTACCACCTACGCCGGGGGTGGTCAGCCCCAGCATTTT. Its protein product is CASTTYAGGGQPQHF. The J gene is TRBJ1-5, the V gene TRBV19; D is possibly TRBD1 (5 bases). The ends were cut back, 7 bases at V and 6 bases at J, with 19 bases in the middle. The germline CDR1 and CDR2 sequences are LNHDA and SQIVND (reference sequence). This CDR3 spans 15 amino acids. Combining the CDR3 with reference TRBV19 and TRBJ1-5 gives the whole variable domain DGGITQSPKYLFRKEGQNVTLSCEQNLNHDAMYWYRQDPGQGLRLIYYSQIVNDFQKGDIAEGYSVSREKKESFPLTVTSAQKNPTAFYLCASTTYAGGGQPQHFGDGTRLSIL.

On this clone itself: The identical CDR3 is also encoded by other nucleotide sequences in the sample. V and J are TRBV5-1 and TRBJ2-7, with D hard to call. V was clipped by 0 bases and J by 2 bases, with 3 bases between them. The germline gives CDR1 SGHRS, CDR2 YFSETQ. This CDR3 has 12 amino acids. DNA of the CDR3: TGCGCCAGCAGCTTGGGAGCCTACGAGCAGTACTTC. The encoded protein is CASSLGAYEQYF.

This chain joins TRBV5-6 and TRBJ2-2; 7 bases match TRBD1. V was pared by 4 bases and J by 5 bases, with 8 bases of the junction left unmatched. The CDR3 loop spans 15 amino acids. Germline assignment: CDR1 SGHDT and CDR2 YYEEEE. The DNA of the CDR3 is TGTGCCAGCAGCCCAGCAGGGGGTCGAACCGGGGAGCTGTTTTTT. Translated, it gives CASSPAGGRTGELFF. Full variable domain (missing parts from reference TRBV5-6 and TRBJ2-2): DAGVTQSPTHLIKTRGQQVTLRCSPKSGHDTVSWYQQALGQGPQFIFQYYEEEERQRGNFPDRFSGHQFPNYSSELNVNALLLGDSALYLCASSPAGGRTGELFFGEGSRLTVL.

This clone was counted a single time. The chain uses TRBV6-5 and TRBJ1-2; D is perhaps TRBD1 (6 bases). Trimming took off 3 bases at V and 9 bases at J, with 14 bases between the two ends. Germline-derived CDR1 and CDR2 are MNHEY and SVGAGI. This CDR3 contains 13 residues. The CDR3 reads CASSYDRQLSYTF. For the CDR3, the DNA is TGTGCCAGCAGTTATGACAGGCAATTGAGCTACACCTTC.

The chain employs TRBV4-2 and TRBJ1-5, with 7 bases fitting TRBD1. CDR1 and CDR2 from the germline V gene are LGHNA and YNFKEQ. This CDR3 contains 18 residues. The V and J ends lost 0 bases and 1 base, in that order; junction bases with no gene match: 9. CDR3: CASSQDSIGRGSNQPQHF. CDR3 coding DNA: TGTGCCAGCAGCCAAGATAGTATAGGCAGGGGGAGCAATCAGCCCCAGCATTTT.

This chain joins TRBV3-1 (or the pseudogene TRBV3-2) and TRBJ2-3, with 9 bases fitting TRBD1. The CDR3 has 16 amino acids. The V and J ends lost 4 bases and 4 bases, in that order; junction bases with no gene match: 9. From germline, CDR1 is LGHDT and CDR2 YNNKEL (reference sequence). The CDR3 loop is CASSLARTGVSDTQYF. CDR3 nucleotides: TGTGCCAGCAGCCTAGCCCGGACAGGGGTTTCAGATACGCAGTATTTT.